This TCR beta chain was identified in a study of blood T cell repertoires in COVID-19 (dated by TCRdb to between 2020 and 2021). Context from the whole study: Recovered participants in ImmuneRACE Cohort 3 were defined by two consecutive negative NP/OP PCR tests, clearance by a healthcare professional, or resolution of symptoms. Samples covering the acute and convalescent phases of COVID-19 were provided by collaborators in the United States, Italy and Spain. The material from the prospective study consisted of cDNA or gDNA derived from T cells, B-cell-depleted T cells, or PBMCs. Subjects who had been exposed to COVID-19, were actively infected with it, or had recovered from it provided the deeply sampled blood TCRbeta repertoires that made up the dataset. The repertoires were released in a freely available public database meant as a resource for research on the immune response to SARS-CoV-2. The samples were drawn from two sources: the first 160 participants of the ongoing ImmuneRACE study, and over 950 subjects contributed by 6 global collaborators. The sample metadata nearly always contained a de-identified subject ID, COVID-19 status, age in years and sex. Where HLA class I and class II types were available, the types were taken from metadata supplied by the sample provider, not from assay-based typing.

TCRbeta CDR3 regions were amplified from genomic DNA using the immunoSEQ Assay, a bias-controlled multiplex PCR. As for the authors' bioinformatics: The number of nucleated cells in each sample was estimated by amplification of reference gene primers within the assay. To quantify the absolute abundance of each unique TCRbeta CDR3 rearrangement, sequence reads were collapsed and filtered. For each sample, productive Simpson clonality was calculated as the square root of Simpson's diversity index over productive rearrangements. TCRdb holds this immuneACCESS table with in-frame rearrangements only. Some clones are missing; in checked studies, unresolved V genes explain under half, and the rest has no known cause. From that table come the V and J calls and clone size; the DNA was used to work out D and trimming. The sample contains about 200,000 clones, about 86% of them found a single time. The biggest ten clones account for just under 25% of the sample.

Participants in the prospective study were aged 18 to 89 years, lived in over 20 United States geographic areas, and enrolled through a virtual design. To assign participants to cohorts, the prospective study relied on clinical history that participants themselves reported in a screening survey and a study questionnaire. In the prospective study, mobile phlebotomists collected whole blood, serum and a nasopharyngeal or oropharyngeal swab from each participant. Prospective study participants could optionally give additional blood draws and questionnaires over an approximately 2-month period. Blood samples from the prospective study were shipped frozen or at room temperature prior to DNA extraction. The CDR3 goes from the cysteine to the phenylalanine over 14 residues. The only DNA kept is the CDR3, 42 bases in frame from the first base. The germline V gene supplies CDR1 SGHRS and CDR2 YFSETQ. V is cut back by 0 bases and J by 4 bases, with 1 base in the junction unmatched.

Regarding this clone: Its antigen is unknown. No base qualities exist here, and no much larger clone lies one base off it. The same CDR3 can be traced to other DNA sequences in this sample.

The study at large found these results: Clinical and demographic metadata were provided uncurated, with the amount varying by source and participant.

Sequences were obtained from PBMCs or T cells enriched from blood (not recorded which). Recombination connected TRBV5-1 to TRBJ1-2, and 9 junctional nucleotides match TRBD1. The source is a woman aged 40 to 50 in a cohort exposed to, infected with or recovered from COVID-19 (not recorded which). The nucleotide sequence is given as TGCGCCAGCAGCTTGGAGGGACAGGGCTATGGCTACACCTTC. Its amino acids are CASSLEGQGYGYTF.